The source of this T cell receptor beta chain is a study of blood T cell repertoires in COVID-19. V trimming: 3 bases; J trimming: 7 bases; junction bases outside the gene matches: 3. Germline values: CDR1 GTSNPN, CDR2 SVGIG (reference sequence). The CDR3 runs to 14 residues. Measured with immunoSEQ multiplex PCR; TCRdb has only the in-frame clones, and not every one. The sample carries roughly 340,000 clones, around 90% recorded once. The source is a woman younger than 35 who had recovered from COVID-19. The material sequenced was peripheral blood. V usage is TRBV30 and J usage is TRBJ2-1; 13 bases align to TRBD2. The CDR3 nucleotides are TGTGCCTGGAGAACTAGCGGGAGGGAAAATGAGCAGTTCTTC. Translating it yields CAWRTSGRENEQFF.